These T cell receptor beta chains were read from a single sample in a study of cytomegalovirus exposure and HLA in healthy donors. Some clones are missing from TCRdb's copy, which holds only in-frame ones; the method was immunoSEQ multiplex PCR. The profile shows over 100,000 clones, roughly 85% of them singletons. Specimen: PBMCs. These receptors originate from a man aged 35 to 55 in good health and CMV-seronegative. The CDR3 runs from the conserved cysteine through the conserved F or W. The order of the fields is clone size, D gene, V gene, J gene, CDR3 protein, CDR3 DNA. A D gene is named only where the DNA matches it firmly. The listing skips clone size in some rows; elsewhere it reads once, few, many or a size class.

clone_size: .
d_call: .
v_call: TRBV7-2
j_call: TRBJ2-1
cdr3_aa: CASSLAAEGNEQFF
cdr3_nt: TGTGCCAGCAGCTTAGCCGCGGAGGGAAATGAGCAGTTCTTC

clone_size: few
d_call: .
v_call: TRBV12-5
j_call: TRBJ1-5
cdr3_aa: CASGSGDQPQHF
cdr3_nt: TGTGCTAGTGGTTCAGGTGACCAGCCCCAGCATTTT

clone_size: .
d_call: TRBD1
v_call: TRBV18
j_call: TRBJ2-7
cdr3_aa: CASSFAQGADEQYF
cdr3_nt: TGTGCCAGCTCATTCGCGCAGGGGGCTGATGAGCAGTACTTC

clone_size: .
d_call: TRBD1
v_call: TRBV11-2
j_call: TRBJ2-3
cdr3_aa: CASKGAGDTQYF
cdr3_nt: TGTGCCAGCAAGGGGGCCGGAGATACGCAGTATTTT

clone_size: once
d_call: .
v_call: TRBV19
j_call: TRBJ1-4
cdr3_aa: CASSTGEIGRPFF
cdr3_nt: TGTGCCAGTAGTACGGGGGAGATAGGGAGGCCTTTTTTT

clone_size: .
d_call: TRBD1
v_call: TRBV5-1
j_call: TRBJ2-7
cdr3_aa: CASSPGTVSYEQYF
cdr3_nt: TGCGCCAGCAGCCCCGGGACAGTTTCCTACGAGCAGTACTTC

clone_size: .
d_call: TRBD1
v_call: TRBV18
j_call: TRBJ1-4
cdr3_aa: CASSQFAGTGDEKLFF
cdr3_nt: TGTGCCAGCTCACAATTCGCCGGGACAGGGGATGAAAAACTGTTTTTT

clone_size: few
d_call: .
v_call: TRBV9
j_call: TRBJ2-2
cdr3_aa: CASSARGRANTGELFF
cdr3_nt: TGTGCCAGCAGCGCCAGGGGACGGGCGAACACCGGGGAGCTGTTTTTT

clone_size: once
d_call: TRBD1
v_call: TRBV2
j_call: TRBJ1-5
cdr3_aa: CASSDIGTVVRPQHF
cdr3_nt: TGTGCCAGCAGTGATATCGGGACAGTCGTACGGCCCCAGCATTTT

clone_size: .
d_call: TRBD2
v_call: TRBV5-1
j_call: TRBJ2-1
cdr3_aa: CASSLGVAGINEQFF
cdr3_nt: TGCGCCAGCAGCTTGGGGGTAGCGGGGATCAATGAGCAGTTCTTC

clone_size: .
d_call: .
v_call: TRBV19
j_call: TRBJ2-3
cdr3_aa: CASSMRQGMADTQYF
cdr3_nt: TGTGCCAGTAGTATGAGGCAGGGTATGGCAGATACGCAGTATTTT

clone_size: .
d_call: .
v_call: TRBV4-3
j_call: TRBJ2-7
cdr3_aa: CASSQAKAVGGYEQYF
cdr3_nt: TGCGCCAGCAGCCAAGCGAAGGCCGTAGGGGGCTACGAGCAGTACTTC

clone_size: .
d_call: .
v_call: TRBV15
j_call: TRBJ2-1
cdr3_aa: CATSRVDNEQFF
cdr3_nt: TGTGCCACCAGCAGAGTAGACAATGAGCAGTTCTTC

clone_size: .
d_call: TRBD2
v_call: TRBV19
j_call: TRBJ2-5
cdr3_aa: CASNRGGGGQETQYF
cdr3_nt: TGTGCCAGTAATCGGGGGGGAGGGGGCCAAGAGACCCAGTACTTC

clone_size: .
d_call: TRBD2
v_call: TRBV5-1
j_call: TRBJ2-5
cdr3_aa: CASSRSPSGGADETQYF
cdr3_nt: TGCGCCAGCAGTCGGTCCCCCAGCGGGGGGGCCGATGAGACCCAGTACTTC

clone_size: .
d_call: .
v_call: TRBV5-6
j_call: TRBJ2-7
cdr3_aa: CASSSTPGLSYEQYF
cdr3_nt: TGTGCCAGCAGCTCTACTCCAGGGCTAAGCTACGAGCAGTACTTC

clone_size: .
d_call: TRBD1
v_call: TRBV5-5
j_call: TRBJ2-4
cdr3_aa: CASSATPGQVNIQYF
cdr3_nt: TGTGCCAGCAGCGCCACTCCGGGACAGGTGAACATTCAGTACTTC

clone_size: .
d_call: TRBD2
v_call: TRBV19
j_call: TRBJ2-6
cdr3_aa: CASLAGGFAGANVLTF
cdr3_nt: TGTGCCAGCCTAGCGGGGGGCTTCGCAGGGGCCAACGTCCTGACTTTC

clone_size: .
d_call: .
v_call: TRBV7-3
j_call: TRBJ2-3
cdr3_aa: CASSQSRGMTDTQYF
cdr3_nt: TGTGCCAGCAGCCAAAGCCGGGGGATGACAGATACGCAGTATTTT

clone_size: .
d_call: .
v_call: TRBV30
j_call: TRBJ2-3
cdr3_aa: CAWSVQVVDTQYF
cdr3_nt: TGTGCCTGGAGTGTACAGGTAGTAGATACGCAGTATTTT

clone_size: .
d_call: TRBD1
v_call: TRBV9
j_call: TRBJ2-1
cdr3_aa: CASSTRRGQGAFNEQFF
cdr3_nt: TGTGCCAGCAGCACCAGGAGGGGACAGGGGGCTTTCAATGAGCAGTTCTTC

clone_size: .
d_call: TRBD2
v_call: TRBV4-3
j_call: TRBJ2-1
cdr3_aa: CASSPRLAASYNEQFF
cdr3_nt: TGCGCCAGCAGCCCTCGACTAGCGGCCTCCTACAATGAGCAGTTCTTC

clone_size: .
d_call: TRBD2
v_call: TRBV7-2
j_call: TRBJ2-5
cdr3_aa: CASSLKGGAGGVETQYF
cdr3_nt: TGTGCCAGCAGCTTAAAAGGTGGAGCGGGAGGGGTGGAGACCCAGTACTTC

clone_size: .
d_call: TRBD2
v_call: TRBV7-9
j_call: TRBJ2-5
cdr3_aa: CASSLVGGGHETQYF
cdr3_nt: TGTGCCAGCAGCTTAGTCGGGGGAGGGCATGAGACCCAGTACTTC

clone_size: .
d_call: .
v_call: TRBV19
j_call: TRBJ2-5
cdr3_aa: CASSGGTYQETQYF
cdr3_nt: TGTGCCAGTAGTGGGGGGACTTACCAAGAGACCCAGTACTTC

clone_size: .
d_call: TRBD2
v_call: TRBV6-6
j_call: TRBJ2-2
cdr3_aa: CASSYSSGSTGELFF
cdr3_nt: TGTGCCAGCAGTTACTCTAGCGGGAGCACCGGGGAGCTGTTTTTT

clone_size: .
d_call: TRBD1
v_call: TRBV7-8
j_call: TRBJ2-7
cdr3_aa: CATAVWQGDYEQYF
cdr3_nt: TGTGCCACTGCGGTTTGGCAGGGGGATTACGAGCAGTACTTC

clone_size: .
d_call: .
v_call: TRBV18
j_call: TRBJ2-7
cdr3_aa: CASSPRQETYEQYF
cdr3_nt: TGTGCCAGCTCACCCCGACAGGAAACCTACGAGCAGTACTTC

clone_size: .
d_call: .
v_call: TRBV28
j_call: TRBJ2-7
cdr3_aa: CASSRETSAQYF
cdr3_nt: TGTGCCAGCAGTCGAGAGACTAGTGCGCAGTACTTC

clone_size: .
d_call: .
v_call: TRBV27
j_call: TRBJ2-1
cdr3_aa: CASSLGEVQEQFF
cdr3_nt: TGTGCCAGCAGTTTAGGCGAGGTGCAGGAGCAGTTCTTC

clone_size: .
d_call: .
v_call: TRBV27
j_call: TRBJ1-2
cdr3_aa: CASSQRFGRGYTF
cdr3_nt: TGTGCCAGCAGCCAGCGTTTCGGTCGTGGCTACACCTTC

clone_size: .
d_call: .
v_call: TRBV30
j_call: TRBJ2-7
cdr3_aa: CAWSPPEQYEQYF
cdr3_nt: TGTGCCTGGAGCCCCCCCGAACAATACGAGCAGTACTTC

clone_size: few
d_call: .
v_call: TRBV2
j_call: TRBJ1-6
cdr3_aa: CASSEGGPFNSPLHF
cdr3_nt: TGTGCCAGCAGTGAAGGAGGGCCGTTTAATTCACCCCTCCACTTT

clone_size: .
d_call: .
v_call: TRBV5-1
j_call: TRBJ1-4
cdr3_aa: CASSSGTYNEKLFF
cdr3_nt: TGCGCCAGCAGCTCCGGGACTTATAATGAAAAACTGTTTTTT

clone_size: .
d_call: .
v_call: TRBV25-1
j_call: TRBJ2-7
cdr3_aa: CASSEPHRDVYEQYF
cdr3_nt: TGTGCCAGCAGTGAACCTCACAGAGACGTCTACGAGCAGTACTTC

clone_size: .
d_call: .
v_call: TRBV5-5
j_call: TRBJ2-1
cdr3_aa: CASSLSSGQGHNEQFF
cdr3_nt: TGTGCCAGCAGCTTGTCATCAGGTCAGGGTCACAATGAGCAGTTCTTC

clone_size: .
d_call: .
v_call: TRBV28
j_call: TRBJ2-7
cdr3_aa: CASRSRFSSYEQYF
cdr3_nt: TGTGCCAGCAGGTCCAGGTTCAGCTCCTACGAGCAGTACTTC

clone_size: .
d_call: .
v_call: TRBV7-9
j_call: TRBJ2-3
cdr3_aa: CASSLVGSSTDTQYF
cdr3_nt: TGTGCCAGCAGCTTGGTGGGCAGTAGCACAGATACGCAGTATTTT

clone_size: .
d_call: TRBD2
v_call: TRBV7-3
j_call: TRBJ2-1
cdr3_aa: CASSLHSLAGYYNEQFF
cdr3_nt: TGTGCCAGCAGCTTACATTCCCTAGCGGGATACTACAATGAGCAGTTCTTC

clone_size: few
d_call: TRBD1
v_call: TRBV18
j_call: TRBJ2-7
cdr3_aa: CASSDRDSVYEQYF
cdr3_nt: TGTGCCAGCTCAGACCGGGACAGCGTTTACGAGCAGTACTTC

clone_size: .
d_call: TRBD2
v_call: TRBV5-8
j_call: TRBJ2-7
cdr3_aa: CASSLGREDYEQYF
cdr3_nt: TGTGCCAGCAGCTTGGGGCGGGAGGACTACGAGCAGTACTTC

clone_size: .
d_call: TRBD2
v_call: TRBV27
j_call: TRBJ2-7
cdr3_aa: CASSPPLAGLVSYEQYF
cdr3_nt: TGTGCCAGCAGTCCACCACTAGCGGGGCTTGTTTCCTACGAGCAGTACTTC

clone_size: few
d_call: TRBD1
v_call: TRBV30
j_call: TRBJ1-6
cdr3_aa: CAWKSWDRSSYNSPLHF
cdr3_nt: TGTGCCTGGAAATCTTGGGACAGAAGCTCCTATAATTCACCCCTCCACTTT

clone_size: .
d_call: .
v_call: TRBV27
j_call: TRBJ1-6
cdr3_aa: CASSFTWRVNSPLHF
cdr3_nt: TGTGCCAGCAGTTTCACCTGGCGGGTTAATTCACCCCTCCACTTT

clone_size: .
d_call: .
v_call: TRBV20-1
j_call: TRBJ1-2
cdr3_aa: CSAGGTGGYTF
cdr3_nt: TGCAGTGCGGGCGGGACTGGTGGCTACACCTTC

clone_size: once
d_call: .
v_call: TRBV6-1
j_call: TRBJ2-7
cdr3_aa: CASSEGTFYEQYF
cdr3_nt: TGTGCCAGCAGTGAAGGGACATTCTACGAGCAGTACTTC

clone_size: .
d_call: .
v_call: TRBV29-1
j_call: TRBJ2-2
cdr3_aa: CSVDRPNTGELFF
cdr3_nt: TGCAGTGTAGACAGGCCGAACACCGGGGAGCTGTTTTTT

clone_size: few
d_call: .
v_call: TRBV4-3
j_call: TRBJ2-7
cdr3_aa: CASSPQRWGLSRRNEQYF
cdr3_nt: TGCGCCAGCAGCCCCCAGAGGTGGGGCCTCAGCCGTCGCAACGAGCAGTACTTC

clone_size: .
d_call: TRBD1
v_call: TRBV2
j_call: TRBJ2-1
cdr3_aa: CASTGTGSNNEQFF
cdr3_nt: TGTGCCAGCACCGGGACAGGGTCCAACAATGAGCAGTTCTTC

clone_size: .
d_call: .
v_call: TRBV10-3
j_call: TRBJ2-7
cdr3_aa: CAISAGRGVVGEQYF
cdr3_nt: TGTGCCATCAGTGCGGGGAGGGGGGTAGTCGGCGAGCAGTACTTC

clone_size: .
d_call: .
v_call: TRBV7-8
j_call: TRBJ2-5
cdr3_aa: CASSLVSANRETQYF
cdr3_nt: TGTGCCAGCAGCTTAGTTTCAGCGAACCGGGAGACCCAGTACTTC

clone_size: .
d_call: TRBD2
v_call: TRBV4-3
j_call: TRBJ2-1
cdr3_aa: CASSQALAGSNEQFF
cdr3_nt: TGCGCCAGCAGCCAAGCACTAGCGGGAAGCAATGAGCAGTTCTTC

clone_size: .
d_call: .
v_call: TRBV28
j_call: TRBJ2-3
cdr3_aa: CASSPLLRTDTQYF
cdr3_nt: TGTGCCAGCAGTCCCCTACTGCGCACAGATACGCAGTATTTT

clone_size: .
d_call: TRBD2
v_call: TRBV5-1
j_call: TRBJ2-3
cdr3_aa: CASKTSGSLVSTDTQYF
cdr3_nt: TGCGCCAGCAAAACTAGCGGGAGTTTGGTGAGCACAGATACGCAGTATTTT

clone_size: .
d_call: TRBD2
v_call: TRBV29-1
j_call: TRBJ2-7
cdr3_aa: CSVEFRAGISYEQYF
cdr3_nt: TGCAGCGTTGAATTCCGAGCGGGGATCTCCTACGAGCAGTACTTC

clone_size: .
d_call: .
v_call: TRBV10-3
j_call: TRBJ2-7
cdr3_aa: CAISETRDEQYF
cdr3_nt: TGTGCCATCAGTGAAACCAGGGACGAGCAGTACTTC

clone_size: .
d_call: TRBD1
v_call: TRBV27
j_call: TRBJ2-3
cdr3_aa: CASSTDRETDTQYF
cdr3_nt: TGTGCCAGCAGTACCGACAGGGAAACAGATACGCAGTATTTT

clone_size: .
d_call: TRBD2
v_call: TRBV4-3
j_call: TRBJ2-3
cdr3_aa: CASSQSGSGDTQYF
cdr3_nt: TGCGCCAGCAGCCAAAGCGGGAGTGGGGATACGCAGTATTTT

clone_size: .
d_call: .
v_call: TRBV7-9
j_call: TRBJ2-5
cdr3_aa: CASSPRREAPQETQYF
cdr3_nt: TGTGCCAGCAGCCCTCGCAGGGAGGCCCCCCAAGAGACCCAGTACTTC

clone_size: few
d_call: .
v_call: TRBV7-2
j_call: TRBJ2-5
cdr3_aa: CASSLQGPAQYF
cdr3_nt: TGTGCCAGCAGCCTACAGGGCCCGGCCCAGTACTTC